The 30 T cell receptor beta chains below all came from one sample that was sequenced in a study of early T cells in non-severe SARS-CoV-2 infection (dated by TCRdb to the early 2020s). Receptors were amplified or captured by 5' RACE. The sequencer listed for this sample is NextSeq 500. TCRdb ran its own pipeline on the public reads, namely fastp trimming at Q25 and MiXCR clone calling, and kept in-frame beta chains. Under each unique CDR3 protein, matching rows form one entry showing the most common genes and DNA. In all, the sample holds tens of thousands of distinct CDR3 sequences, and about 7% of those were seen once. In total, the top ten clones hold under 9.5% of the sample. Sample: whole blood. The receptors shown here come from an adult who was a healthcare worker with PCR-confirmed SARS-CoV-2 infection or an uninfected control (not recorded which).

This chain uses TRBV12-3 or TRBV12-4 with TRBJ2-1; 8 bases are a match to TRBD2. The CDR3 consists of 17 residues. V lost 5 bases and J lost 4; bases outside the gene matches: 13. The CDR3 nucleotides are TGTGCCAGCAGTCCCATCGGGGGGGCCCTTGTGTACAATGAGCAGTTCTTC. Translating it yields CASSPIGGALVYNEQFF.

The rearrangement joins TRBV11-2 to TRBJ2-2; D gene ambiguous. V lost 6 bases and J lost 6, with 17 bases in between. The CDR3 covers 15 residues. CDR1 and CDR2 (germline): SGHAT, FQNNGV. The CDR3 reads CASSTGLVISGELFF. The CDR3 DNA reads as TGTGCCAGCAGTACGGGTCTCGTCATCTCCGGGGAGCTGTTTTTT. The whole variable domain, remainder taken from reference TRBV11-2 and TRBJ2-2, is EAGVAQSPRYKIIEKRQSVAFWCNPISGHATLYWYQQILGQGPKLLIQFQNNGVVDDSQLPKDRFSAERLKGVDSTLKIQPAKLEDSAVYLCASSTGLVISGELFFGEGSRLTVL.

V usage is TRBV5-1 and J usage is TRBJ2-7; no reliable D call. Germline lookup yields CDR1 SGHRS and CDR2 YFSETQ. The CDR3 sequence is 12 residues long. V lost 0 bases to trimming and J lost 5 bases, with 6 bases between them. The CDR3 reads CASSLDSHEQYF. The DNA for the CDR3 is TGCGCCAGCAGCTTGGACAGCCACGAGCAGTACTTC.

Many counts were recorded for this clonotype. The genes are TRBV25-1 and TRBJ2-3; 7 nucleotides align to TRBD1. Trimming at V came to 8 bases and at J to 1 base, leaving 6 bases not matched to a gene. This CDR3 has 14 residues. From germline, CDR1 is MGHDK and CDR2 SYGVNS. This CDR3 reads CASAFGTGTDTQYF. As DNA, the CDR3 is TGTGCCAGCGCCTTCGGGACAGGCACAGATACGCAGTATTTT. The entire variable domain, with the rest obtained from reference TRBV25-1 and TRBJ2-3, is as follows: EADIYQTPRYLVIGTGKKITLECSQTMGHDKMYWYQQDPGMELHLIHYSYGVNSTEKGDLSSESTVSRIRTEHFPLTLESARPSHTSQYLCASAFGTGTDTQYFGPGTRLTVL.

The CDR3 DNA follows: TGTGCCAGCAGGGGACAGGGCACAGGATCACCCCTCCACTTT. As protein: CASRGQGTGSPLHF. The rearrangement joins TRBV2 to TRBJ1-6; 9 bases map to TRBD1. Germline loops: CDR1 SNHLY, CDR2 FYNNEI. The ends lost 6 bases at V and 10 bases at J; junction bases unmatched: 7. This CDR3 region has 14 residues. Full variable domain (rest looked up from reference TRBV2 and TRBJ1-6): EPEVTQTPSHQVTQMGQEVILRCVPISNHLYFYWYRQILGQKVEFLVSFYNNEISEKSEIFDDQFSVERPDGSNFTLKIRSTKLEDSAMYFCASRGQGTGSPLHFGNGTRLTVT.

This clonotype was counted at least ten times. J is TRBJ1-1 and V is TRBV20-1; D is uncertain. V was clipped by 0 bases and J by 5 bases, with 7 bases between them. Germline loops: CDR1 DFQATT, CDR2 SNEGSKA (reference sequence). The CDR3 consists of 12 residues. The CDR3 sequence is CSARDPRTEAFF. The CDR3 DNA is TGCAGTGCTAGAGATCCCAGGACTGAAGCTTTCTTT.

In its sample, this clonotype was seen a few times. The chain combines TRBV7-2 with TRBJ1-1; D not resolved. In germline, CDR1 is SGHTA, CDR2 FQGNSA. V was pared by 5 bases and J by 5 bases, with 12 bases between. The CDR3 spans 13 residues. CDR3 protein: CASSIRMGTEAFF. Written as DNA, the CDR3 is TGTGCCAGCAGCATCCGAATGGGGACTGAAGCTTTCTTT.

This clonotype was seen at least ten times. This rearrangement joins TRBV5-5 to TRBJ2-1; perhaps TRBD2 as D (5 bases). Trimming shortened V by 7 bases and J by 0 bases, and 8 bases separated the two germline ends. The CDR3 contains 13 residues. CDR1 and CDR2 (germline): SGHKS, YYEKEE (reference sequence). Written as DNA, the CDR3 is TGTGCCAGCGGGGAGAGCTCCTACAATGAGCAGTTCTTC. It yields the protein CASGESSYNEQFF. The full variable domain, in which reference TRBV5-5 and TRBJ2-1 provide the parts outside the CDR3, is DAGVTQSPTHLIKTRGQQVTLRCSPISGHKSVSWYQQVLGQGPQFIFQYYEKEERGRGNFPDRFSARQFPNYSSELNVNALLLGDSALYLCASGESSYNEQFFGPGTRLTVL.

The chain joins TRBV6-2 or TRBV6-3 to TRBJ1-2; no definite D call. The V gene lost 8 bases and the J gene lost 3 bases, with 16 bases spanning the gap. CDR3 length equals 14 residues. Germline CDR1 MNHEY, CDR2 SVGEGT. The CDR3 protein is CASCSYKFDYGYTF. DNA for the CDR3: TGTGCCAGCTGTTCCTACAAGTTCGACTATGGCTACACCTTC.

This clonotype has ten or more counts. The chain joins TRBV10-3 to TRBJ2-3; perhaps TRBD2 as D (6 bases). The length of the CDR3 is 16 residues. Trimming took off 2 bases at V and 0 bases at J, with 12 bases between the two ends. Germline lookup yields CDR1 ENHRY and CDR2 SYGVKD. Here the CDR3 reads CAISEGGTPSTDTQYF. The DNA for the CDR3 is TGTGCCATCAGTGAGGGGGGGACTCCAAGCACAGATACGCAGTATTTT.

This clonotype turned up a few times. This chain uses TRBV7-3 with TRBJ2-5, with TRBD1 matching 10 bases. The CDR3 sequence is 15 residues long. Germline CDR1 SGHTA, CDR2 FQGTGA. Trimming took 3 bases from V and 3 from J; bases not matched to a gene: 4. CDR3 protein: CASSFMGTGEETQYF. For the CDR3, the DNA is TGTGCCAGCAGCTTTATGGGGACAGGGGAAGAGACCCAGTACTTC.

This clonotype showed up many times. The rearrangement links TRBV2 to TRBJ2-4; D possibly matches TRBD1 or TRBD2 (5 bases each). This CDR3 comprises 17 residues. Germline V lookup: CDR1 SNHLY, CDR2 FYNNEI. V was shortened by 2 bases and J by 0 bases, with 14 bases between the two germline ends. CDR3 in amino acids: CASSERLGELAKNIQYF. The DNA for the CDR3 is TGTGCCAGCAGTGAACGTCTGGGGGAATTAGCCAAAAACATTCAGTACTTC.

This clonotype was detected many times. The CDR3 reads CSVSARAFF. CDR3 coding DNA: TGCAGCGTCTCCGCCCGAGCTTTCTTT. The rearrangement links TRBV29-1 to TRBJ1-1, with no clear D. Germline V gives CDR1 SQVTM, CDR2 ANQGSEA. Trimming removed 6 bases from V and 10 bases from J, with 9 bases in between. There are 9 residues in the CDR3.

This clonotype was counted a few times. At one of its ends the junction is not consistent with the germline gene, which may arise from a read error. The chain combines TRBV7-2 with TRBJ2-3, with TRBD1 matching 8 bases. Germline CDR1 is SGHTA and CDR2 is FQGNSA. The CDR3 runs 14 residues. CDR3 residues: CASSQGTGTDTQYF. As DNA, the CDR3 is TGTGCCAGCAGCCAGGGGACAGGCACGGATACGCAGTATTTT. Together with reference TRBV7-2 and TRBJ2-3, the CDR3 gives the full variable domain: GAGVSQSPSNKVTEKGKDVELRCDPISGHTALYWYRQSLGQGLEFLIYFQGNSAPDKSGLPSDRFSAERTGGSVSTLTIQRTQQEDSAVYLCASSQGTGTDTQYFGPGTRLTVL.

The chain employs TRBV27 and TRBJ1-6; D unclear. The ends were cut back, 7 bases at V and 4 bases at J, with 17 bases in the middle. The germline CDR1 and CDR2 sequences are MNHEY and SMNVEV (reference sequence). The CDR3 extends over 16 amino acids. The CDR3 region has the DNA TGTGCCAGCACCCTCTCGTGGGCAGGTTATAATTCACCCCTCCACTTT. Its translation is CASTLSWAGYNSPLHF.

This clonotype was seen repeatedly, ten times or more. CDR3 in DNA: TGTGCCAGCAGCTCCTTAGCGGGGGGGATATCAGATACGCAGTATTTT. Its protein product is CASSSLAGGISDTQYF. The rearrangement joins TRBV5-4 to TRBJ2-3; 11 positions match TRBD2. With 3 bases clipped from V and 4 bases from J, the junction kept 7 bases outside the gene matches. Germline CDR1 and CDR2: SGHNT and YYREEE (reference sequence). The CDR3 length is 16 residues. Filled out from reference TRBV5-4 and TRBJ2-3, the complete variable domain reads ETGVTQSPTHLIKTRGQQVTLRCSSQSGHNTVSWYQQALGQGPQFIFQYYREEENGRGNFPPRFSGLQFPNYSSELNVNALELDDSALYLCASSSLAGGISDTQYFGPGTRLTVL.

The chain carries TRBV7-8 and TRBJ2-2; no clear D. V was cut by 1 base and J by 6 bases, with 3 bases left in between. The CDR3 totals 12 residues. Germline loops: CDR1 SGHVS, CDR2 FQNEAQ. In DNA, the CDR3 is TGTGCCAGCAGCTTAGACGCCGGGGAGCTGTTTTTT. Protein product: CASSLDAGELFF.

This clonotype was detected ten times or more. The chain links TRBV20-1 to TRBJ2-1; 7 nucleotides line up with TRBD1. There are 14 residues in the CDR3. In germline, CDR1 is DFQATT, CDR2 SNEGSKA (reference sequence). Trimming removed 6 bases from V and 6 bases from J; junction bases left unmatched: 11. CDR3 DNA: TGCAGTGCCCTAGGGGGCAGGGGATTCAATGAGCAGTTCTTC. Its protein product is CSALGGRGFNEQFF.

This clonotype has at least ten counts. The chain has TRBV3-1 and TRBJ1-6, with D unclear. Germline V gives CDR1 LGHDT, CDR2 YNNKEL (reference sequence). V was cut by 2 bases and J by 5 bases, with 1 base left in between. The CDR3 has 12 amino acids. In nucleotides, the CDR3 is TGTGCCAGCAGCCAAAATAATTCACCCCTCCACTTT. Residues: CASSQNNSPLHF.

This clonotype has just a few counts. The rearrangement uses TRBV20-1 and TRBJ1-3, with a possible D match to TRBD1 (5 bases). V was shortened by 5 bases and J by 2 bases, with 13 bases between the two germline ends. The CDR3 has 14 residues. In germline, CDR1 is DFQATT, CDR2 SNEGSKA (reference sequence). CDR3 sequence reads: CSAPRQGTGNTIYF. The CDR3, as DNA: TGCAGTGCTCCCCGGCAGGGCACTGGAAACACCATATATTTT.

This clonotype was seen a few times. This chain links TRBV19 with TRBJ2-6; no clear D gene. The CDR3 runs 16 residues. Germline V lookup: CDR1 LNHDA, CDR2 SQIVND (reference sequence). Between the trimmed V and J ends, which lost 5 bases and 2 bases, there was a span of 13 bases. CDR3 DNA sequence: TGTGCCAGTAGTTCCCCAGGTAGGGCTGGGGCCAACGTCCTGACTTTC. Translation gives CASSSPGRAGANVLTF.

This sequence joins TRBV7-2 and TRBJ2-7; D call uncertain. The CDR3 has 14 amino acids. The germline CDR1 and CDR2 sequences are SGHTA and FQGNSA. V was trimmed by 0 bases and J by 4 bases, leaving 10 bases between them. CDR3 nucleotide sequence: TGTGCCAGCAGCTTAGCGCCGATCAGGTACGAGCAGTACTTC. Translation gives CASSLAPIRYEQYF. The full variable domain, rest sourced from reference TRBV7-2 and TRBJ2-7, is GAGVSQSPSNKVTEKGKDVELRCDPISGHTALYWYRQSLGQGLEFLIYFQGNSAPDKSGLPSDRFSAERTGGSVSTLTIQRTQQEDSAVYLCASSLAPIRYEQYFGPGTRLTVT.

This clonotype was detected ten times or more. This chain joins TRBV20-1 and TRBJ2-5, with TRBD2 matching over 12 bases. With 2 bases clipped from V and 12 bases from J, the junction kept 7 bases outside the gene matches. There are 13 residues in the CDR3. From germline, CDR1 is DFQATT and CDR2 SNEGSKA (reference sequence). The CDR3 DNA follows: TGCAGTGCTAGATCCCTAGCGGGGGGGGAAAAGTACTTC. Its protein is CSARSLAGGEKYF.

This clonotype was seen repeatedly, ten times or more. CDR3 region: CASSRGGAAKNIQYF. The DNA for the CDR3 is TGTGCCAGCAGCCGAGGGGGGGCGGCCAAAAACATTCAGTACTTC. The gene calls are TRBV11-2 and TRBJ2-4; the D gene is possibly TRBD2 (7 bases). The CDR3 has 15 amino acids. V shed 5 bases and J shed 1 base, with 12 bases lying between them. Germline V CDR1 and CDR2: SGHAT, FQNNGV.

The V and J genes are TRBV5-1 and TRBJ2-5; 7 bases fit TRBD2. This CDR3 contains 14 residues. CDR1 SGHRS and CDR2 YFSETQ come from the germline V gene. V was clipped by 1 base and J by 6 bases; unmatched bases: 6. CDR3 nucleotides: TGCGCCAGCAGCTTGCGCGGGGGTATGCAGACCCAGTACTTC. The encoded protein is CASSLRGGMQTQYF. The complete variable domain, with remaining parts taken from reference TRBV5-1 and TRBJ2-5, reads KAGVTQTPRYLIKTRGQQVTLSCSPISGHRSVSWYQQTPGQGLQFLFEYFSETQRNKGNFPGRFSGRQFSNSRSEMNVSTLELGDSALYLCASSLRGGMQTQYFGPGTRLLVL.

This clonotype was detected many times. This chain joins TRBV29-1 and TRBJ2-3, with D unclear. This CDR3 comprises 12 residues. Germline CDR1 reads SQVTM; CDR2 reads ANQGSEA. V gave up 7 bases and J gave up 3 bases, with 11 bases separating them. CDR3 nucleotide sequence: TGCAGCGCTGGGTCGGGTACAGATACGCAGTATTTT. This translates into CSAGSGTDTQYF.

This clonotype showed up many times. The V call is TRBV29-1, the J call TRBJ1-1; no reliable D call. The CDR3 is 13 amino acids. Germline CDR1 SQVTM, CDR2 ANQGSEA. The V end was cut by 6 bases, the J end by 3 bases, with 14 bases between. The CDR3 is CSVSVDRDTEAFF. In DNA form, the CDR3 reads TGCAGCGTGTCGGTTGATCGGGACACTGAAGCTTTCTTT.

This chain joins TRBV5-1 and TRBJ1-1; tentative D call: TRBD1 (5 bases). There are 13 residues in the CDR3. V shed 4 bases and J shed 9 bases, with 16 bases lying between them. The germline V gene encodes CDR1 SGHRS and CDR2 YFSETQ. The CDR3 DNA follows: TGCGCCAGCAGCCGAGAAGACAGTGCCAAAGCTTTCTTT. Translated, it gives CASSREDSAKAFF. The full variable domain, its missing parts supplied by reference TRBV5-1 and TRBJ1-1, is KAGVTQTPRYLIKTRGQQVTLSCSPISGHRSVSWYQQTPGQGLQFLFEYFSETQRNKGNFPGRFSGRQFSNSRSEMNVSTLELGDSALYLCASSREDSAKAFFGQGTRLTVV.

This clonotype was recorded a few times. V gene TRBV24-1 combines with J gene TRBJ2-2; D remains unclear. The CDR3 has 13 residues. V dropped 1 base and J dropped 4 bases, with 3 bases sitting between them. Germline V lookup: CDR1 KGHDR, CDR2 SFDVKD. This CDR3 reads CATSDLGTGELFF. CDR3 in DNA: TGTGCCACCAGTGATTTAGGCACCGGGGAGCTGTTTTTT.

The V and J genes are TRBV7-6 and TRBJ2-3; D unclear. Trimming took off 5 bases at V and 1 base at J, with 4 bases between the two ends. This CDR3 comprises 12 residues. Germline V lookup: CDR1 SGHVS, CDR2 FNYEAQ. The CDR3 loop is CASSDRTDTQYF. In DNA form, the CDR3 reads TGTGCCAGCAGCGACCGCACAGATACGCAGTATTTT.